This T cell receptor beta chain was recorded in a study of human CD8 memory T cell subsets. Production of TCR beta libraries used UMI-labeled 5' RACE as the method. Methods used by the authors: Functional CDR3 beta clonotypes numbered about 2,700 to 20,000 per TCR beta library. TCRdb reanalyzed the 5' RACE reads and collapses them to one entry per CDR3 protein, without DNA. These V and J calls are TCRdb output, not the study's own analysis. This sample's table reports 6,000 to 9,000 distinct CDR3 sequences. Sequencing used CD8+ T cells from PBMCs. The sequence was obtained from a human donor in good health.

The CDR3 region is CATSRGGQNTDTQYF. The J gene is TRBJ2-3, the V gene TRBV15; TCRdb lists TRBD1, though no DNA is available to test this call. This CDR3 is 15 amino acids long. Germline V gives CDR1 LNHNV, CDR2 YYDKDF (reference sequence).